The 9 T cell receptor beta chains given below trace back to one sample, sequenced in a study of blood T cell repertoires in COVID-19 (dated by TCRdb to 2018 to 2020). Library preparation used the immunoSEQ multiplex PCR assay. TCRdb took this table from immuneACCESS and kept in-frame rearrangements with V and J called. Such tables lack part of the clones; where checked against another copy, unresolved V genes explain under half of the gap, and the rest is unexplained. A total of over 150,000 clones appear in this sample, 70% to 90% of them only once. Under 7.5% of the sample goes to the ten largest clones. The sequenced sample consisted of peripheral blood. The receptors here all came from a man older than 75 with COVID-19, enrolled during active disease.

V usage is TRBV20-1 and J usage is TRBJ1-1; D is undetermined. Germline V lookup: CDR1 DFQATT, CDR2 SNEGSKA (reference sequence). The CDR3 is made up of 10 amino acids. With 8 bases removed from V and 6 bases from J, the gap between germline ends came to 10 bases. The CDR3 reads CSLQEAEAFF. CDR3 DNA sequence: TGCAGTTTACAAGAGGCTGAAGCTTTCTTT.

V is TRBV7-2 and J is TRBJ1-5; 9 bases match TRBD1. V gave up 0 bases and J gave up 9 bases; unmatched junction bases: 6. This CDR3 has 15 residues. The germline gives CDR1 SGHTA, CDR2 FQGNSA. CDR3 region: CASSLARDRVRPQHF. DNA of the CDR3: TGTGCCAGCAGCTTAGCCCGGGACAGGGTTCGGCCCCAGCATTTT.

The rearrangement joins TRBV6-5 to TRBJ1-2; D uncertain. With 0 bases removed from V and 7 bases from J, the gap between germline ends came to 12 bases. The CDR3 consists of 14 residues. CDR1 is MNHEY, CDR2 SVGAGI, per germline. CDR3 nucleotides: TGTGCCAGCAGTTACTCTTGGACTCAGCGTGGCTACACCTTC. This sequence encodes CASSYSWTQRGYTF.

J is TRBJ1-5 and V is TRBV2; D gene unclear. Germline CDR1 reads SNHLY; CDR2 reads FYNNEI. The V end lost 3 bases, the J end lost 8 bases, and 8 bases lay between the germline ends. The CDR3 runs to 12 residues. In DNA form, the CDR3 reads TGTGCCAGCAGTGAGGAGGTTGAGCCCCAGCATTTT. Encoded protein: CASSEEVEPQHF.

The rearrangement joins TRBV6-1 to TRBJ2-5; D not certain. The CDR3 is 12 amino acids. CDR1 and CDR2 from the germline V gene are MNHNS and SASEGT. V was pared by 2 bases and J by 4 bases, with 5 bases between. CDR3: CASSELSETQYF. The CDR3 DNA reads as TGTGCCAGCAGTGAACTGTCAGAGACCCAGTACTTC.

The chain carries TRBV10-3 and TRBJ1-5, with 7 bases that match TRBD1. From germline, CDR1 is ENHRY and CDR2 SYGVKD. V lost 8 bases and J lost 7; bases outside the gene matches: 8. This CDR3 comprises 13 residues. In DNA, the CDR3 is TGTGCCATCGGCAGGGGGGTTTGGCAGCCCCAGCATTTT. As protein: CAIGRGVWQPQHF.

The chain has TRBV5-5 and TRBJ2-7; TRBD1 agrees at 8 bases. J was trimmed by 3 bases and V by 4 bases; bases with no gene match: 9. CDR1 and CDR2 from the germline V gene are SGHKS and YYEKEE (reference sequence). The CDR3 totals 15 residues. For the CDR3, the DNA is TGTGCCAGCAGCCAACGGGCTGACAGGGGCTACGAGCAGTACTTC. Translated: CASSQRADRGYEQYF. The complete variable domain, with remaining parts taken from reference TRBV5-5 and TRBJ2-7, reads DAGVTQSPTHLIKTRGQQVTLRCSPISGHKSVSWYQQVLGQGPQFIFQYYEKEERGRGNFPDRFSARQFPNYSSELNVNALLLGDSALYLCASSQRADRGYEQYFGPGTRLTVT.

A single count supports this clone. The chain combines TRBV5-1 with TRBJ1-3; 7 nucleotides line up with TRBD1. V dropped 4 bases and J dropped 4; count of bases not matched to a gene: 2. The CDR3 loop spans 13 amino acids. Germline V gene sequence: CDR1 SGHRS, CDR2 YFSETQ. The DNA for the CDR3 is TGCGCCAGCAGCGACAGGGCCGGAAACACCATATATTTT. Translation gives CASSDRAGNTIYF.

This clone was counted only a few times. This rearrangement joins TRBV23-1 to TRBJ1-5, with 7 bases identical to TRBD1. TRBV23-1 is labeled an ORF, and its function is uncertain. Trimming at V came to 2 bases and at J to 1 base, leaving 8 bases not matched to a gene. This CDR3 has 17 residues. The CDR3 coding sequence is TGCGCCAGCAGTCAAATCGTCAGGGGGAAGAGCAATCAGCCCCAGCATTTT. It yields the protein CASSQIVRGKSNQPQHF.